Below, 19 T cell receptor beta chains from the same sample are listed, as sequenced in a study of blood T cell repertoires in COVID-19. Generated by immunoSEQ multiplex PCR, the TCRdb table keeps only in-frame clones and is missing some. Of under 300,000 clones detected, 75% to 90% appear once; the ten largest clones hold approximately 0.94%. The sequenced sample was peripheral blood. These receptors came from a woman between 35 and 50 years old who had recovered from COVID-19.

The chain is built from TRBV19 and TRBJ2-3, with 9 positions matching TRBD1. Germline CDR1 reads LNHDA; CDR2 reads SQIVND (reference sequence). Trimming removed 3 bases from V and 1 base from J; junction bases left unmatched: 2. This CDR3 is built from 15 residues. CDR3 bases: TGTGCCAGTAGTATGGACAGGGGAGGCACAGATACGCAGTATTTT. Amino acids: CASSMDRGGTDTQYF.

This chain connects TRBV6-5 to TRBJ2-1; 7 nucleotides line up with TRBD1. CDR3 size: 12 residues. Germline V lookup: CDR1 MNHEY, CDR2 SVGAGI. Trimming at V came to 6 bases and at J to 9 bases, leaving 5 bases not matched to a gene. CDR3 sequence reads: CASSQTGSEQFF. Here the CDR3 DNA reads TGTGCCAGCAGCCAGACAGGGTCTGAGCAGTTCTTC.

A single count supports this clone. V and J are TRBV6-2 or TRBV6-3 and TRBJ1-1, with D hard to call. The CDR3 is made up of 15 amino acids. The germline V gene has CDR1 MNHEY and CDR2 SVGEGT. The V and J ends lost 0 bases and 4 bases respectively, with 12 bases between them. The DNA of the CDR3 is TGTGCCAGCAGTTACTCGGACCCCCGGGGCACTGAAGCTTTCTTT. It encodes CASSYSDPRGTEAFF.

This clone was observed a single time. This chain uses TRBV7-3 with TRBJ2-7; D may be TRBD1 (5 bases). Germline assignment: CDR1 SGHTA and CDR2 FQGTGA. This CDR3 is built from 15 residues. V was shortened by 2 bases and J by 3 bases, with 14 bases between the two germline ends. CDR3 DNA: TGTGCCAGCAGCTTATCGCCCGGGCAGGGCTACGAGCAGTACTTC. Translating it yields CASSLSPGQGYEQYF.

CDR3 coding DNA: TGTGCCAGCTTCCCTAGCGGGAGCTCCTACAATGAGCAGTTCTTC. Translating it yields CASFPSGSSYNEQFF. The V and J genes are TRBV7-2 and TRBJ2-1, with 10 positions matching TRBD2. The CDR3 runs to 15 residues. Germline V gene data show CDR1 as SGHTA and CDR2 as FQGNSA. J lost 0 bases, V lost 8 bases, and 4 bases had no gene match.

The chain joins TRBV6-5 to TRBJ2-1, with 13 bases aligning to TRBD2. This CDR3 region has 15 residues. The junction had 8 bases not matched to a gene; V was cut back by 5 bases and J by 10 bases. Germline assignment: CDR1 MNHEY and CDR2 SVGAGI. The CDR3 sequence is CASSRQLAGGREQFF. The CDR3 DNA reads TGTGCCAGCAGTCGCCAACTAGCGGGAGGGAGGGAGCAGTTCTTC.

This chain connects TRBV24-1 to TRBJ1-2; the match to TRBD1 covers 10 bases. V was clipped by 4 bases and J by 8 bases; unmatched bases: 9. Germline V lookup: CDR1 KGHDR, CDR2 SFDVKD. There are 15 residues in the CDR3. In DNA, the CDR3 is TGTGCCACCAGTGACGGGGACAGGGGCAATCGCGGCTACACCTTC. Protein: CATSDGDRGNRGYTF.

This chain joins TRBV21-1 and TRBJ2-3; no check of the table's D call, TRBD2, against the DNA was made. TRBV21-1 is assigned pseudogene status. CDR3 length: 18 residues. The CDR3 region is CASSKRLTGLGLPDTQYF. The CDR3 DNA follows: TGTGCCAGCAGCAAAAGGCTTACTGGACTAGGATTGCCAGATACGCAGTATTTT.

With respect to this clone: The same CDR3 can be traced to other DNA sequences in this sample. The chain couples TRBV30 to TRBJ2-1; 14 nucleotides match TRBD2. Germline V lookup: CDR1 GTSNPN, CDR2 SVGIG (reference sequence). This CDR3 region has 15 residues. V shed 0 bases and J 8 bases; nucleotides not matched to a gene: 3. CDR3 DNA: TGTGCCTGGAGTGTAGGGACTAGCGGGAGCGATGAGCAGTTCTTC. This encodes CAWSVGTSGSDEQFF.

This clone was detected only once. CDR3 region: CASSQRVDSRVTYEQYF. CDR3 DNA: TGTGCCAGCAGCCAGAGGGTCGACTCGAGGGTAACCTACGAGCAGTACTTC. J is TRBJ2-7 and V is TRBV14; a possible D gene is TRBD2 (5 bases). The CDR3 is made up of 17 amino acids. V was trimmed by 3 bases and J by 2 bases, leaving 20 bases between them. Germline V CDR1 and CDR2: SGHDN, FVKESK. The full variable domain, in which reference TRBV14 and TRBJ2-7 provide the parts outside the CDR3, is EAGVTQFPSHSVIEKGQTVTLRCDPISGHDNLYWYRRVMGKEIKFLLHFVKESKQDESGMPNNRFLAERTGGTYSTLKVQPAELEDSGVYFCASSQRVDSRVTYEQYFGPGTRLTVT.

The chain uses TRBV19 and TRBJ2-1; the D is unclear. CDR3 length: 13 amino acids. V lost 2 bases to trimming and J lost 7 bases, with 9 bases between them. CDR1 LNHDA and CDR2 SQIVND come from the germline V gene (reference sequence). The CDR3 nucleotides read TGTGCCAGTAGTATAAATGGCCCAAATGAGCAGTTCTTC. Its translation is CASSINGPNEQFF.

The chain is built from TRBV25-1 and TRBJ1-4, with a possible D match to TRBD1 (5 bases). This CDR3 has 15 residues. With 1 base removed from V and 7 bases from J, the gap between germline ends came to 13 bases. Germline lookup yields CDR1 MGHDK and CDR2 SYGVNS. The CDR3 sequence is CASSEWGVDGEKLFF. CDR3 in DNA: TGTGCCAGCAGTGAATGGGGGGTGGATGGTGAAAAACTGTTTTTT.

CDR3 nucleotide sequence: TGTGCCAGCAGCGGTAGTAGCGGGAGTTCCGATGAGCAGTTCTTC. This gives the protein CASSGSSGSSDEQFF. The chain joins TRBV7-3 to TRBJ2-1, with 9 bases lining up with TRBD2. CDR3 length: 15 residues. The germline CDR1 and CDR2 sequences are SGHTA and FQGTGA. Trimming removed 5 bases from V and 8 bases from J; junction bases left unmatched: 10.

The CDR3 region is CASSQDPAGGRNTQYF. CDR3 DNA: TGTGCCAGCAGCCAAGACCCGGCCGGGGGGAGAAATACGCAGTATTTT. This chain joins TRBV3-1 (or the pseudogene TRBV3-2) and TRBJ2-3, with 7 nucleotides matching TRBD2. This CDR3 has 16 residues. Germline V gene lookup returns CDR1 LGHDT and CDR2 YNNKEL (reference sequence). Trimming at V came to 0 bases and at J to 7 bases, leaving 10 bases not matched to a gene.

The V gene is TRBV30, the J gene TRBJ1-6, with D uncertain. Trimming removed 4 bases from V and 7 bases from J, with 11 bases in between. This CDR3 spans 13 amino acids. CDR1 and CDR2 from the germline V gene are GTSNPN and SVGIG (reference sequence). Here the CDR3 DNA reads TGTGCCTGGAACCGGGAACCGAATTCACCCCTCCACTTT. This gives the protein CAWNREPNSPLHF.

V usage is TRBV15 and J usage is TRBJ2-7; TRBD2 agrees at 7 bases. The CDR3 runs 13 residues. CDR1 is LNHNV and CDR2 is YYDKDF in the germline V gene (reference sequence). The trim removed 8 bases at V and 9 bases at J, leaving 13 bases unmatched. The CDR3 DNA reads TGTGCCACCTCCCGGGACTCTACGGGAGGGCAGTACTTC. It translates to CATSRDSTGGQYF.

This chain connects TRBV19 to TRBJ2-3; 9 nucleotides line up with TRBD2. The V gene end was trimmed by 4 bases and the J gene end by 4 bases; junction bases not matched to a gene: 3. Per the germline V gene, CDR1 is LNHDA and CDR2 is SQIVND (reference sequence). The CDR3 totals 14 residues. The CDR3 spells CASSSIAGADTQYF. DNA for the CDR3: TGTGCCAGTAGTAGCATAGCGGGAGCAGATACGCAGTATTTT.

The V gene is TRBV5-1, the J gene TRBJ2-7; D possibly corresponds to TRBD2 (6 bases). The CDR3 loop spans 14 amino acids. The germline V and J ends were trimmed by 3 bases and 0 bases, with 10 bases remaining between them. Germline V gene sequence: CDR1 SGHRS, CDR2 YFSETQ. CDR3 residues: CASSSDGSSYEQYF. CDR3 nucleotide sequence: TGCGCCAGCAGCTCGGACGGGAGCTCCTACGAGCAGTACTTC.

CDR3 DNA sequence: TGTGCCAGCAGCGCCAGCGGGAGAGGGGAGACCCAGTACTTC. Encoded protein: CASSASGRGETQYF. The chain carries TRBV7-9 and TRBJ2-5; TRBD2 matches 8 bases. Germline CDR1 is SEHNR and CDR2 is FQNEAQ (reference sequence). This CDR3 has 14 residues. Losses at the gene ends were 5 bases for V and 5 bases for J; bases not matched to a gene: 7.